This T cell receptor (beta chain) is drawn from a study of blood T cells in healthy people across ages. Findings and limits, study-wide: Strongly correlated with naive T cell percentage was TCR beta diversity.

Next came a second PCR, run for about 6 to 11 cycles, which used a sample-barcoded 5' primer along with a J-beta primer mix. TCRdb processed the 5' RACE reads anew with MiXCR; each CDR3 protein has one entry. This sample has 1.5 million to 2 million distinct CDR3 sequences, with roughly 27% found just once. The study recruited healthy Caucasian donors from Russia who were aged about 6 to 100. Every donor gave approximately 10 milliliters of peripheral blood. This clonotype was seen only a few times. Its antigen is unidentified. This CDR3 has 16 residues. V was shortened by 1 base and J by 0 bases, with 11 bases between the two germline ends. Looked up from germline, CDR1 is SGDLS and CDR2 is YYNGEE.

The source material was blood. This chain uses TRBV9 with TRBJ1-5; D gene uncertain. This sequence originates from a woman younger than 45 in good health. In nucleotides, the CDR3 is TGTGCCAGCAGCGTACGCCAGACTTATAGCAATCAGCCCCAGCATTTT. Its protein product is CASSVRQTYSNQPQHF.